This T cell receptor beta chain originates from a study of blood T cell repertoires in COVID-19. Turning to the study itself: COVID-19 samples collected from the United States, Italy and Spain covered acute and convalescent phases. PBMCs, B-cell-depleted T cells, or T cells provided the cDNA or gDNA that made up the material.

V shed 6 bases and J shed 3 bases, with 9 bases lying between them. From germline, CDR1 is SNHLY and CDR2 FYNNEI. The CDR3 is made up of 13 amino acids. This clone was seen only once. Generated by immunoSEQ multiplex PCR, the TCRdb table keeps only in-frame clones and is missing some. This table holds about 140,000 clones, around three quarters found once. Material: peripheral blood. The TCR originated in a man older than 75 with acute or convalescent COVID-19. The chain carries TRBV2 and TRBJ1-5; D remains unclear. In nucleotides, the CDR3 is TGTGCCAGCAGGCGACTGCTCAATCAGCCCCAGCATTTT. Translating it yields CASRRLLNQPQHF.